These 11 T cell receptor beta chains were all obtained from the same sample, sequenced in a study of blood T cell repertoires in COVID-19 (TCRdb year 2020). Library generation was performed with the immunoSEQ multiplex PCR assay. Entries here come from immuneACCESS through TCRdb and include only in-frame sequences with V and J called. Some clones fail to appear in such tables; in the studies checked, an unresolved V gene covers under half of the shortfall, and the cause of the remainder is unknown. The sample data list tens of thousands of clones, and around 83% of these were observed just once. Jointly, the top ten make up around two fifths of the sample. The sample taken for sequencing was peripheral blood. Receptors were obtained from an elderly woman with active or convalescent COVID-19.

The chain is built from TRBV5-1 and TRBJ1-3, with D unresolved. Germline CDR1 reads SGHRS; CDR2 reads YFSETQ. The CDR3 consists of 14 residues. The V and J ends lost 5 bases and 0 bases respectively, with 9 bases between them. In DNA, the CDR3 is TGCGCCAGCAGACAACAACCCTCTGGAAACACCATATATTTT. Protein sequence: CASRQQPSGNTIYF.

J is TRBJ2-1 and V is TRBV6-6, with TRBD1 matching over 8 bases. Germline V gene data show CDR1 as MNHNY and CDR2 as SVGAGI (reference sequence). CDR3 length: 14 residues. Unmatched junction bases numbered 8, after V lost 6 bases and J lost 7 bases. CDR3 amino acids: CASRAGTGGNEQFF. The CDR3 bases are TGTGCCAGCAGGGCCGGGACAGGAGGGAATGAGCAGTTCTTC.

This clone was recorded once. The CDR3 DNA reads as TGTGCCACCAGTGACTATAGCGGGAGGGCTAATGAGCAGTTCTTC. Its translation is CATSDYSGRANEQFF. The chain employs TRBV24-1 and TRBJ2-1; 11 nucleotides match TRBD2. Germline-derived CDR1 and CDR2 are KGHDR and SFDVKD. This CDR3 contains 15 residues. Trimming removed 4 bases from V and 7 bases from J; junction bases left unmatched: 5.

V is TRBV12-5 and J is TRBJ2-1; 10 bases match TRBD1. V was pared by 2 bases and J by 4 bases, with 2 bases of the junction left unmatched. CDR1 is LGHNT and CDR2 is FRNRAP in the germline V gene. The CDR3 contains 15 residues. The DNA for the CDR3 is TGTGCTAGTGGTTTGCGGGGACAGGGGTACAATGAGCAGTTCTTC. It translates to CASGLRGQGYNEQFF.

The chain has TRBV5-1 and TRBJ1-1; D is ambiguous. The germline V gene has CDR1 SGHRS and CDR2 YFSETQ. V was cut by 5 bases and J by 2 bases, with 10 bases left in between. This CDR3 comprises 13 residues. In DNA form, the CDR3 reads TGCGCCAGCAGACCAAACAGCAACACTGAAGCTTTCTTT. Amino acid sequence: CASRPNSNTEAFF.

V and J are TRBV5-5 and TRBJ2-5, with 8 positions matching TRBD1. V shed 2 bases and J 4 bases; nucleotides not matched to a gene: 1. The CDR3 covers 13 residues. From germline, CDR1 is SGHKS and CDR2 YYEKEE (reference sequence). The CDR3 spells CASSFQGAETQYF. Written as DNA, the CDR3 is TGTGCCAGCAGCTTCCAGGGGGCAGAGACCCAGTACTTC.

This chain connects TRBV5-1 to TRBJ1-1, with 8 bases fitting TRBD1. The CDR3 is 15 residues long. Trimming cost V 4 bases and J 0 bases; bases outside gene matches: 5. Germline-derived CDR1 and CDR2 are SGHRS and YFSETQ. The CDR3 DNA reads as TGCGCCAGCAGCCTGGGGGGACAGGTGAACACTGAAGCTTTCTTT. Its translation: CASSLGGQVNTEAFF.

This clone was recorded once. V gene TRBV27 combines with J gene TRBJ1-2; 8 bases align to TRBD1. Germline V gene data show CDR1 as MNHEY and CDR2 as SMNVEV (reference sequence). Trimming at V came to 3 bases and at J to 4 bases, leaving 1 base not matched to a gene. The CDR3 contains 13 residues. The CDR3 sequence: CASSFTGGYGYTF. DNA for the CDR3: TGTGCCAGCAGTTTTACAGGGGGCTATGGCTACACCTTC.

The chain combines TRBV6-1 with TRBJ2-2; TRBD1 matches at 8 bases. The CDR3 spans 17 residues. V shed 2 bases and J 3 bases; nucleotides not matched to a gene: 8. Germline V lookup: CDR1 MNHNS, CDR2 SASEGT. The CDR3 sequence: CASSEITQGAYTGELFF. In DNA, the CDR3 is TGTGCCAGCAGTGAAATAACCCAGGGGGCTTACACCGGGGAGCTGTTTTTT.

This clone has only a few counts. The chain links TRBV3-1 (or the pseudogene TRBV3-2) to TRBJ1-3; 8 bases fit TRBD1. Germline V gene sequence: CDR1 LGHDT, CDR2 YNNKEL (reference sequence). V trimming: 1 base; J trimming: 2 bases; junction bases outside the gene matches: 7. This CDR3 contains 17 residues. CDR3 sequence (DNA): TGTGCCAGCAGCCAAGCAGCAGGGGGCGTAACTGGAAACACCATATATTTT. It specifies CASSQAAGGVTGNTIYF.

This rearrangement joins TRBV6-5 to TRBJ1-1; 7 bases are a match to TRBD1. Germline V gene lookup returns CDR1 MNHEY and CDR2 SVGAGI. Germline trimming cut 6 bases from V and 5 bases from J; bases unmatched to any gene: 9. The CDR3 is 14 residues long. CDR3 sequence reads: CASRSDRVSTEAFF. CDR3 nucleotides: TGTGCCAGCAGATCAGACAGGGTCAGTACTGAAGCTTTCTTT.